This T cell receptor beta chain was found in a study of shared clonotypes between healthy human individuals. There are 14 residues in the CDR3. Per the germline V gene, CDR1 is MGHRA and CDR2 is YSYEKL. Trimming removed 4 bases from V and 3 bases from J, with 10 bases in between. Caucasian adults living in Nashville, Tennessee, provided all samples. Turning to this clone: Its antigen is unknown.

Clones were sequenced by immunoSEQ multiplex PCR, and TCRdb holds only the in-frame ones, with some missing. The top ten hold about 1.5% of the sample, which has under 1,100,000 clones, about 75% seen once. General observations from the study: The study found roughly 5% of naive CD4 clonotypes shared across a handful of donors.

The sequencing sample was made of memory CD4+ T cells sorted from blood. Subset: CD45RA-negative fraction. The TCR originated in a man aged 18 to 29 in good health. V and J are TRBV4-1 and TRBJ1-5; D is uncertain. CDR3 sequence: CASSPDIPNQPQHF. In nucleotides, the CDR3 is TGCGCCAGCAGCCCCGACATTCCCAATCAGCCCCAGCATTTT.